The next 28 T cell receptor beta chains were all read from a single sample in a study of cytomegalovirus exposure and HLA in healthy donors. PCR was performed using 60 Vbeta and 13 Jbeta primers. Sequencing was performed with immunoSEQ multiplex PCR; in TCRdb, only in-frame clones are kept and a portion is missing. The sample lists 100,000 to 150,000 clones; 80% were seen once. The sequencing input was PBMCs. The receptors here all came from a woman aged 40 to 55 in good health and CMV-seronegative.

V usage is TRBV5-4 and J usage is TRBJ1-1; D possibly corresponds to TRBD1 (5 bases). V was cut by 0 bases and J by 0 bases, with 12 bases left in between. This CDR3 spans 16 amino acids. The germline V gene has CDR1 SGHNT and CDR2 YYREEE (reference sequence). CDR3 DNA: TGTGCCAGCAGCTTGGACCCGGGACTCCTGAACACTGAAGCTTTCTTT. Its translation: CASSLDPGLLNTEAFF.

This clone showed up just once. The gene calls are TRBV5-1 and TRBJ1-2; tentatively, D is TRBD1 (6 bases). CDR3 size: 16 residues. Deletions cut 4 bases from V and 2 bases from J, with 18 bases between. CDR1 and CDR2 (germline): SGHRS, YFSETQ. CDR3 DNA: TGCGCCAGCAGCATCGGGACATCCGATCCAAACTATGGCTACACCTTC. Encoded protein: CASSIGTSDPNYGYTF.

The chain has TRBV6-5 and TRBJ1-1; D is possibly TRBD1 (6 bases). V gave up 5 bases and J gave up 3 bases, with 10 bases separating them. There are 13 residues in the CDR3. The V gene's germline CDR1 is MNHEY and CDR2 SVGAGI. The CDR3 DNA is TGTGCCAGCAGTCTAGGACAGTACACTGAAGCTTTCTTT. The encoded protein is CASSLGQYTEAFF.

V gene TRBV9 combines with J gene TRBJ1-5; tentatively, D is TRBD1 (6 bases). This CDR3 spans 14 amino acids. Deletions cut 0 bases from V and 3 bases from J, with 7 bases between. CDR1 and CDR2 (germline): SGDLS, YYNGEE. The CDR3 sequence: CASSVEGVNQPQHF. CDR3 in DNA: TGTGCCAGCAGCGTAGAGGGGGTCAATCAGCCCCAGCATTTT.

V and J are TRBV2 and TRBJ1-2; tentatively, D is TRBD1 (6 bases). CDR1 and CDR2 (germline): SNHLY, FYNNEI. V was cut by 6 bases and J by 2 bases, with 13 bases left in between. The CDR3 totals 14 residues. CDR3 in amino acids: CASRAPQGNYGYTF. As DNA, the CDR3 is TGTGCCAGCAGGGCCCCCCAGGGGAACTATGGCTACACCTTC.

On this clone: One end of the junction does not line up with germline, which may come from a read error. The chain is built from TRBV15 and TRBJ1-5; 9 positions match TRBD1. Germline assignment: CDR1 LNHNV and CDR2 YYDKDF (reference sequence). This CDR3 has 18 amino acids. The CDR3 loop reads CATSRSLVGTGTYQLQHF. The CDR3 coding sequence is TGTGCCACCAGCCGCTCTCTAGTCGGGACAGGGACCTATCAGCTCCAGCATTTT.

This clone appeared a few times. The CDR3 nucleotides are TGTGCCAGCAGCGTAGATAGCGGGGGGGCCAGTGAGCAGTTCTTC. Its translation is CASSVDSGGASEQFF. V usage is TRBV9 and J usage is TRBJ2-1, with 11 bases lining up with TRBD2. CDR1 and CDR2 from the germline V gene are SGDLS and YYNGEE. J was trimmed by 9 bases and V by 0 bases; bases with no gene match: 5. The CDR3 is 15 residues long.

This chain links TRBV6-5 with TRBJ1-3, with D possibly TRBD1 on 6 matching bases. Germline CDR1 is MNHEY and CDR2 is SVGAGI. Trimming took off 6 bases at V and 0 bases at J, with 12 bases between the two ends. This CDR3 region has 15 residues. The CDR3 DNA reads as TGTGCCAGCAGCCCCGACAGGCACTCTGGAAACACCATATATTTT. Protein sequence: CASSPDRHSGNTIYF.

This chain joins TRBV4-1 and TRBJ2-7, with TRBD1 matching 8 bases. The V and J ends lost 3 bases and 1 base, in that order; junction bases with no gene match: 5. There are 15 residues in the CDR3. The germline V gene encodes CDR1 MGHRA and CDR2 YSYEKL. The CDR3 DNA sequence: TGCGCCAGCAGCCAGGGGACAGGTCGATCCTACGAGCAGTACTTC. Translated: CASSQGTGRSYEQYF.

In DNA, the CDR3 is TGCAGCGTTCGGACTAGCGGGAGCGGTTGGTACAATGAGCAGTTCTTC. Translation: CSVRTSGSGWYNEQFF. This chain connects TRBV29-1 to TRBJ2-1, with 13 bases that match TRBD2. Germline V gene sequence: CDR1 SQVTM, CDR2 ANQGSEA. The CDR3 loop spans 16 amino acids. With V trimmed by 5 bases and J by 4 bases, 8 bases remained unmatched.

This clone was recorded a few times. The V gene is TRBV29-1, the J gene TRBJ2-7, with 10 bases matching TRBD1. The CDR3 is 14 residues long. Germline assignment: CDR1 SQVTM and CDR2 ANQGSEA. V lost 5 bases, J lost 4 bases, and 8 bases stayed unmatched. CDR3 sequence reads: CSVLLGQGIYEQYF. CDR3 DNA sequence: TGCAGCGTTTTGCTGGGACAGGGGATTTACGAGCAGTACTTC.

This clone was detected a few times. This chain uses TRBV4-1 with TRBJ2-1; TRBD2 might be the D (5 bases). The CDR3 sequence is 17 residues long. Germline assignment: CDR1 MGHRA and CDR2 YSYEKL. Trimming removed 4 bases from V and 6 bases from J, with 22 bases in between. CDR3 sequence: CASSPSRSYGVTNEQFF. Written as DNA, the CDR3 is TGCGCCAGCAGCCCCTCCCGGAGTTACGGGGTGACCAATGAGCAGTTCTTC.

The chain employs TRBV6-1 and TRBJ2-3; 7 bases align to TRBD1. The CDR3 extends over 14 amino acids. Looked up from germline, CDR1 is MNHNS and CDR2 is SASEGT. Trimming removed 9 bases from V and 6 bases from J; junction bases left unmatched: 12. The CDR3 loop is CASNEDRVRDTQYF. Written as DNA, the CDR3 is TGTGCCAGTAACGAAGACAGGGTCCGGGATACGCAGTATTTT.

The chain uses TRBV7-9 and TRBJ2-1, with D possibly TRBD2 on 7 matching bases. CDR1 and CDR2 from the germline V gene are SEHNR and FQNEAQ (reference sequence). The V end was cut by 2 bases, the J end by 4 bases, with 15 bases between. This CDR3 contains 16 residues. CDR3 nucleotide sequence: TGTGCCAGCAGCTTAATTGCGGGGGCCGTGTACAATGAGCAGTTCTTC. Encoded protein: CASSLIAGAVYNEQFF. Full variable domain (remainder filled in from reference TRBV7-9 and TRBJ2-1): DTGVSQNPRHKITKRGQNVTFRCDPISEHNRLYWYRQTLGQGPEFLTYFQNEAQLEKSRLLSDRFSAERPKGSFSTLEIQRTEQGDSAMYLCASSLIAGAVYNEQFFGPGTRLTVL.

The chain combines TRBV6-5 with TRBJ2-5; 14 bases agree with TRBD2. From germline, CDR1 is MNHEY and CDR2 SVGAGI. The CDR3 is 15 amino acids. The ends lost 5 bases at V and 11 bases at J; junction bases unmatched: 10. The CDR3 coding sequence is TGTGCCAGCAGTAAACCGGGACTAGCGGGGGAGGCGCAGTACTTC. Its translation is CASSKPGLAGEAQYF.

This clone was picked up one time. The chain joins TRBV2 to TRBJ1-4; TRBD1 is a possible D gene (6 bases). V was trimmed by 6 bases and J by 0 bases, leaving 11 bases between them. CDR3 size: 15 residues. In germline, CDR1 is SNHLY, CDR2 FYNNEI. In DNA, the CDR3 is TGTGCCAGCAGAGATCAGGGGTCAACTAATGAAAAACTGTTTTTT. Translated, it gives CASRDQGSTNEKLFF.

This clone was counted a few times. V gene TRBV5-4 combines with J gene TRBJ2-5, with 10 nucleotides matching TRBD2. Unmatched junction bases numbered 5, after V lost 0 bases and J lost 0 bases. Germline CDR1 SGHNT, CDR2 YYREEE (reference sequence). This CDR3 spans 17 amino acids. The CDR3 coding sequence is TGTGCCAGCAGCTTGGGACTAGCGGGTACCTACCAAGAGACCCAGTACTTC. Translation: CASSLGLAGTYQETQYF.

V gene TRBV2 combines with J gene TRBJ1-1; D is undetermined. Trimming took 4 bases from V and 5 from J, leaving 11 bases between them. The CDR3 is 13 amino acids. The germline V gene encodes CDR1 SNHLY and CDR2 FYNNEI. Here the CDR3 reads CASSAPGRTEAFF. Written as DNA, the CDR3 is TGTGCCAGCAGTGCTCCGGGGAGGACTGAAGCTTTCTTT. The full variable domain, completed using reference TRBV2 and TRBJ1-1, is EPEVTQTPSHQVTQMGQEVILRCVPISNHLYFYWYRQILGQKVEFLVSFYNNEISEKSEIFDDQFSVERPDGSNFTLKIRSTKLEDSAMYFCASSAPGRTEAFFGQGTRLTVV.

Ten or more counts support this clone. The V gene is TRBV6-6, the J gene TRBJ2-3, with D possibly TRBD2 on 6 matching bases. CDR3 size: 14 residues. V was trimmed by 6 bases and J by 2 bases, leaving 12 bases between them. CDR1 and CDR2 (germline): MNHNY, SVGAGI (reference sequence). The CDR3 sequence is CASRSRTNTDTQYF. For the CDR3, the DNA is TGTGCCAGCAGATCCCGGACTAACACAGATACGCAGTATTTT.

The genes are TRBV11-3 and TRBJ2-4; D perhaps matches TRBD2 (5 bases). Trimming removed 6 bases from V and 8 bases from J, with 14 bases in between. Germline V gene data show CDR1 as SGHNT and CDR2 as YENEEA. The CDR3 loop spans 13 amino acids. As DNA, the CDR3 is TGTGCCAGCAGTCAGACATCGGAGGACATTCAGTACTTC. This translates into CASSQTSEDIQYF.

V usage is TRBV4-2 and J usage is TRBJ1-1; D remains ambiguous. Trimming took 1 base from V and 3 from J, leaving 6 bases between them. There are 13 residues in the CDR3. Germline assignment: CDR1 LGHNA and CDR2 YNFKEQ. CDR3 sequence reads: CASSQVQYTEAFF. The DNA for the CDR3 is TGTGCCAGCAGCCAAGTCCAGTACACTGAAGCTTTCTTT.

The chain employs TRBV15 and TRBJ1-5; 8 bases map to TRBD1. This CDR3 has 14 residues. Per the germline V gene, CDR1 is LNHNV and CDR2 is YYDKDF (reference sequence). With V trimmed by 5 bases and J by 4 bases, 4 bases remained unmatched. The CDR3 nucleotides are TGTGCCACCAGCCGAAGACAGGGGAATCAGCCCCAGCATTTT. Translating it yields CATSRRQGNQPQHF.

V usage is TRBV5-1 and J usage is TRBJ2-2; D may be TRBD2 (5 bases). This CDR3 is 14 amino acids long. Trimming stripped 7 bases from V and 1 base from J, with 11 bases between. Germline assignment: CDR1 SGHRS and CDR2 YFSETQ. CDR3 residues: CASSPGRNTGELFF. CDR3 sequence (DNA): TGCGCCAGCTCCCCTGGGAGGAACACCGGGGAGCTGTTTTTT. The full variable domain, completed using reference TRBV5-1 and TRBJ2-2, is KAGVTQTPRYLIKTRGQQVTLSCSPISGHRSVSWYQQTPGQGLQFLFEYFSETQRNKGNFPGRFSGRQFSNSRSEMNVSTLELGDSALYLCASSPGRNTGELFFGEGSRLTVL.

V and J are TRBV13 and TRBJ2-5; 10 bases agree with TRBD1. V was pared by 0 bases and J by 5 bases, with 0 bases of the junction left unmatched. The germline gives CDR1 PRHDT, CDR2 FYEKMQ (reference sequence). The CDR3 sequence is 14 residues long. CDR3 in amino acids: CASSLGGQGETQYF. Written as DNA, the CDR3 is TGTGCCAGCAGCTTAGGGGGACAGGGGGAGACCCAGTACTTC.

The chain links TRBV7-2 to TRBJ1-2; 7 nucleotides line up with TRBD1. CDR1 SGHTA and CDR2 FQGNSA come from the germline V gene. This CDR3 has 14 amino acids. With V trimmed by 1 base and J by 3 bases, 2 bases remained unmatched. The CDR3 nucleotides are TGTGCCAGCAGCTTAGAGGGGGCGGACTATGGCTACACCTTC. Its translation: CASSLEGADYGYTF. The full variable domain, rest sourced from reference TRBV7-2 and TRBJ1-2, is GAGVSQSPSNKVTEKGKDVELRCDPISGHTALYWYRQSLGQGLEFLIYFQGNSAPDKSGLPSDRFSAERTGGSVSTLTIQRTQQEDSAVYLCASSLEGADYGYTFGSGTRLTVV.

This clone has a handful of counts. The chain recombines TRBV11-2 with TRBJ1-1; D might be TRBD1 (6 bases). Trimming left V 5 bases short and J 4 bases short, with 11 bases between. The germline V gene has CDR1 SGHAT and CDR2 FQNNGV. The length of the CDR3 is 13 residues. CDR3 DNA sequence: TGTGCCAGCAGCCAAAGGGGGGGCACTGAAGCTTTCTTT. This codes for CASSQRGGTEAFF. Based on the CDR3 plus reference TRBV11-2 and TRBJ1-1, the full variable domain is EAGVAQSPRYKIIEKRQSVAFWCNPISGHATLYWYQQILGQGPKLLIQFQNNGVVDDSQLPKDRFSAERLKGVDSTLKIQPAKLEDSAVYLCASSQRGGTEAFFGQGTRLTVV.

The rearrangement links TRBV28 to TRBJ2-3; 13 bases fit TRBD2. V lost 5 bases, J lost 6 bases, and 8 bases stayed unmatched. The V gene's germline CDR1 is MDHEN and CDR2 SYDVKM. The CDR3 is made up of 16 amino acids. CDR3 coding DNA: TGTGCCAGCAGTCAACTAGCGGGAGGGTTTACCGATACGCAGTATTTT. Amino acids: CASSQLAGGFTDTQYF.

The chain recombines TRBV19 with TRBJ2-4; the D is unclear. CDR1 is LNHDA, CDR2 SQIVND, per germline (reference sequence). The CDR3 runs to 11 residues. V was pared by 5 bases and J by 9 bases, with 8 bases between. CDR3 protein: CASSATGIQYF. The CDR3 region has the DNA TGTGCCAGTAGTGCTACGGGCATTCAGTACTTC.